The T cell receptor beta chain under discussion was sequenced for a study of T-cell reconstitution after alpha-beta-depleted transplantation in children. Study outcomes and limitations: Roughly two months post-transplant, alpha-beta T cells reportedly originated from several hundred graft clones that had expanded. Some patients' high day-60 TCRbeta diversity was traced to surviving recipient T cells and thymic progenitors.

Researchers prepared the TCRbeta library using unique molecular identifiers, the study reports. Each CDR3 protein is one row after TCRdb ran MiXCR on the PCR reads. This sample has some 830,000 distinct CDR3 sequences, with roughly 15% found just once. The sample holds a few counts of this clonotype. Its antigen is unknown. This CDR3 contains 15 residues. Germline CDR1 DFQATT, CDR2 SNEGSKA (reference sequence). The V and J ends lost 6 bases and 0 bases, in that order; junction bases with no gene match: 9. This receptor was taken from a male patient aged 10 to 17 who had a stem cell transplant for acute lymphoblastic leukemia, so the T cells may come from the graft donor. The chain carries TRBV20-1 and TRBJ2-3; TRBD2 aligns across 7 bases. Sequenced here: PBMCs, mostly from graft donor cells, sampled 360 days after TCRalphabeta/CD19-depleted stem cell transplant. The CDR3 region is CSADGRTASTDTQYF. The CDR3 DNA reads as TGCAGTGCCGACGGGAGGACGGCTAGCACAGATACGCAGTATTTT.